A selection of T cell receptor beta chains follows, all from one sample in a study of blood T cell repertoires in COVID-19. Some clones are missing from TCRdb's copy, which holds only in-frame ones; the method was immunoSEQ multiplex PCR. The sample lists just under 70,000 clones, more than 80% occurring once. The sequenced sample consisted of peripheral blood. These receptors all come from a man aged 30 to 45 with acute or convalescent COVID-19. Both conserved end residues are part of each CDR3. Fields, in order: J gene, V gene, D gene, clone size, CDR3 protein, CDR3 DNA. D genes are given only for firm matches. Size is stated for part of the rows, as once, few or many counts, or as a class when the clone is expanded.

TRBJ2-6 TRBV6-1 - once CASSEQGSGANVLTF TGTGCCAGCAGTGAACAGGGTTCCGGGGCCAACGTCCTGACTTTC
TRBJ2-7 TRBV5-1 TRBD1 - CASSLRDRGTYEQYF TGCGCCAGCAGCTTGCGGGACAGGGGTACCTACGAGCAGTACTTC
TRBJ1-2 TRBV3-1/TRBV3-2 - - CASSPGTRSVYGYTF TGTGCCAGCAGCCCGGGTACACGGAGCGTCTATGGCTACACCTTC
TRBJ1-5 TRBV12-5 TRBD1 - CASGLGTRDRTYQPQHF TGTGCTAGTGGTTTAGGGACTCGGGACAGAACCTATCAGCCCCAGCATTTT
TRBJ2-3 TRBV4-2 TRBD2 once CASSRLAGGLGDTQYF TGTGCCAGCAGCCGACTAGCGGGCGGTCTGGGAGATACGCAGTATTTT
TRBJ2-1 TRBV7-8 - - CASSLDNYSPVYNEQFF TGTGCCAGCAGCTTAGATAACTATTCTCCCGTCTACAATGAGCAGTTCTTC
TRBJ2-7 TRBV12-3/TRBV12-4 - once CASSNTHYEQYF TGTGCCAGCAGTAATACTCACTACGAGCAGTACTTC
TRBJ2-1 TRBV7-9 TRBD2 - CASSLYPWKSGRADNEQFF TGTGCCAGCAGCTTATATCCCTGGAAAAGCGGGAGGGCGGACAATGAGCAGTTCTTC
TRBJ1-5 TRBV28 TRBD1 - CASSPLTGGPKPQHF TGTGCCAGCAGCCCTCTCACAGGGGGCCCTAAGCCCCAGCATTTT
TRBJ2-7 TRBV7-9 TRBD2 - CASSGTSGGTYEQYF TGTGCCAGCAGCGGAACTAGCGGGGGAACCTACGAGCAGTACTTC
TRBJ1-4 TRBV28 - - CASIHDRFNEKLFF TGTGCCAGCATCCATGACAGGTTTAATGAAAAACTGTTTTTT
TRBJ1-2 TRBV21-1 - - CASTRVVHIGYTF TGTGCCAGCACCCGGGTGGTCCATATTGGCTACACCTTC
TRBJ2-5 TRBV7-2 TRBD2 - CASSTQSGGETQYF TGTGCCAGCAGCACCCAGTCGGGAGGCGAGACCCAGTACTTC
TRBJ2-4 TRBV25-1 - - CASRGGGEANIQYF TGTGCCAGCAGAGGGGGCGGGGAGGCAAACATTCAGTACTTC
TRBJ2-7 TRBV28 TRBD1 - CASSLRQGADEQYF TGTGCCAGCAGTCTAAGACAGGGGGCCGACGAGCAGTACTTC
TRBJ2-7 TRBV5-1 TRBD2 - CASSFLQLSGSAREQYF TGCGCCAGCAGCTTCCTCCAATTAAGCGGGAGTGCTCGGGAGCAGTACTTC
TRBJ2-2 TRBV7-2 TRBD1 - CAGQRQGRSGELFF TGTGCCGGTCAACGACAGGGGAGATCCGGGGAGCTGTTTTTT
TRBJ2-1 TRBV29-1 - - CSVQGAPLIDEQFF TGCAGCGTTCAAGGGGCTCCGTTAATAGATGAGCAGTTCTTC
TRBJ1-4 TRBV2 - - CASIFNEKLFF TGTGCCAGCATCTTTAATGAAAAACTGTTTTTT
TRBJ2-1 TRBV28 TRBD2 - CASSLGTSGEQFF TGTGCCAGCAGCTTGGGGACTAGTGGGGAGCAGTTCTTC
TRBJ1-1 TRBV7-3 - - CASSQGMNTEAFF TGTGCCAGCAGCCAGGGTATGAACACTGAAGCTTTCTTT
TRBJ1-4 TRBV4-1 - - CASSYPGGNEKLFF TGCGCCAGCAGCTATCCGGGAGGAAATGAAAAACTGTTTTTT
TRBJ1-1 TRBV11-3 - - CASSLYSRGSEAFF TGTGCCAGCAGCTTATATAGTAGGGGGAGTGAAGCTTTCTTT
TRBJ1-5 TRBV10-3 TRBD1 - CAISWDSSNQPQHF TGTGCCATCAGCTGGGACAGCAGCAATCAGCCCCAGCATTTT
TRBJ2-1 TRBV28 TRBD2 - CASSLGGRFYNEQFF TGTGCCAGCAGTTTGGGAGGGAGGTTCTACAATGAGCAGTTCTTC
TRBJ2-2 TRBV18 - once CASSQMMGQSNTGELFF TGTGCCAGCTCCCAAATGATGGGACAATCGAACACCGGGGAGCTGTTTTTT
TRBJ2-7 TRBV6-5 - - CASSTRDKSYEQYF TGTGCCAGCAGTACCCGGGACAAAAGCTACGAGCAGTACTTC
TRBJ2-3 TRBV3-1/TRBV3-2 TRBD2 - CASSQHASGRVDTQYF TGTGCCAGCAGCCAACACGCTAGCGGGAGGGTAGATACGCAGTATTTT
TRBJ1-3 TRBV28 - once CASSFRDLAGNTIYF TGTGCCAGCAGTTTTCGGGATTTGGCTGGAAACACCATATATTTT
TRBJ1-3 TRBV30 - - CAWSVQSGNTIYF TGTGCCTGGAGTGTACAGTCTGGAAACACCATATATTTT
TRBJ2-1 TRBV28 - - CASSLPGRPPPWEQFF TGTGCCAGCAGTCTTCCAGGGCGACCCCCCCCCTGGGAGCAGTTCTTC
TRBJ2-7 TRBV27 - - CASSLLSWGTNEQYF TGTGCCAGCAGTTTATTGTCTTGGGGCACCAACGAGCAGTACTTC
TRBJ2-2 TRBV3-1/TRBV3-2 TRBD2 - CASSLLAGELFF TGTGCCAGCAGCCTACTAGCGGGGGAGCTGTTTTTT
TRBJ1-3 TRBV3-1/TRBV3-2 - - CASSPRVLSLHTSGNTIYF TGTGCCAGCAGTCCCCGAGTACTTAGCCTTCATACCTCTGGAAACACCATATATTTT
TRBJ2-7 TRBV7-2 TRBD2 once CASSFRSLAGGSEQYF TGTGCCAGCAGCTTTCGGTCTCTAGCGGGGGGCTCCGAGCAGTACTTC
TRBJ2-1 TRBV4-1 - - CASSPVGGPEFF TGCGCCAGCAGCCCCGTTGGAGGGCCGGAGTTCTTC
TRBJ1-6 TRBV7-9 - - CASSFSTQPLHF TGTGCCAGCAGCTTCTCGACACAACCCCTCCACTTT
TRBJ2-7 TRBV6-6 - - CASGAANYEQYF TGTGCCAGCGGGGCAGCAAACTACGAGCAGTACTTC
TRBJ1-5 TRBV5-5 - - CASSLGGSGELQPQHF TGTGCCAGCAGCTTGGGAGGGTCAGGGGAGCTTCAGCCCCAGCATTTT
TRBJ2-1 TRBV5-1 - - CASSLGGSEQFF TGCGCCAGCAGCTTGGGAGGGTCTGAGCAGTTCTTC
TRBJ2-5 TRBV4-2 - - CASSQEDSQETQYF TGTGCCAGCAGCCAAGAGGACAGCCAAGAGACCCAGTACTTC
TRBJ2-7 TRBV5-1 TRBD1 - CASSLGSGGLYEQYF TGCGCCAGCAGCTTGGGGTCAGGGGGCCTCTACGAGCAGTACTTC